The 5 T cell receptor beta chains in this list originate from one sample, sequenced in a study of blood T cell repertoires in COVID-19. Profiled with immunoSEQ multiplex PCR; TCRdb holds only in-frame clones, not every one. The table lists fewer than 300,000 clones, around 86% of them singletons, with around 10% in the top ten. Sequencing input: peripheral blood. The receptors were gathered from a man in his forties who had recovered from COVID-19.

This rearrangement joins TRBV5-6 to TRBJ1-2; TRBD1 aligns across 7 bases. V lost 2 bases and J lost 3; bases outside the gene matches: 4. Looked up from germline, CDR1 is SGHDT and CDR2 is YYEEEE. The CDR3 runs to 14 residues. The CDR3 coding sequence is TGTGCCAGCAGCTTACAGGGGTTGTACTATGGCTACACCTTC. Amino acids: CASSLQGLYYGYTF. The whole variable domain, filled in from reference TRBV5-6 and TRBJ1-2, reads DAGVTQSPTHLIKTRGQQVTLRCSPKSGHDTVSWYQQALGQGPQFIFQYYEEEERQRGNFPDRFSGHQFPNYSSELNVNALLLGDSALYLCASSLQGLYYGYTFGSGTRLTVV.

The CDR3 loop is CASSLGSGLAGTDTQYF. The CDR3 DNA follows: TGTGCCAGCAGCTTAGGTTCGGGACTAGCGGGCACAGATACGCAGTATTTT. This sequence joins TRBV7-3 and TRBJ2-3, with TRBD2 matching 11 bases. Per germline, CDR1 SGHTA and CDR2 FQGTGA. With V trimmed by 2 bases and J by 1 base, 5 bases remained unmatched. The CDR3 sequence is 17 residues long. Filled out from reference TRBV7-3 and TRBJ2-3, the complete variable domain reads GAGVSQTPSNKVTEKGKYVELRCDPISGHTALYWYRQSLGQGPEFLIYFQGTGAADDSGLPNDRFFAVRPEGSVSTLKIQRTERGDSAVYLCASSLGSGLAGTDTQYFGPGTRLTVL.

This clone was seen more than once but under ten times. The chain joins TRBV28 to TRBJ1-6; D is perhaps TRBD1 (5 bases). This CDR3 region has 17 residues. V was pared by 3 bases and J by 0 bases, with 12 bases between. Germline CDR1 is MDHEN and CDR2 is SYDVKM. This chain's CDR3 is CASSFRGRSSYNSPLHF. The CDR3 nucleotides are TGTGCCAGCAGTTTTAGGGGCAGATCCTCCTATAATTCACCCCTCCACTTT.

This chain uses TRBV5-6 with TRBJ1-3; D might be TRBD1 (5 bases). Germline CDR1 reads SGHDT; CDR2 reads YYEEEE. The V and J ends lost 4 bases and 9 bases respectively, with 14 bases between them. The CDR3 has 13 residues. CDR3 region: CASSPTGGPTIYF. DNA of the CDR3: TGTGCCAGCAGCCCAACAGGAGGGCCCACCATATATTTT. Combining the CDR3 with reference TRBV5-6 and TRBJ1-3 gives the whole variable domain DAGVTQSPTHLIKTRGQQVTLRCSPKSGHDTVSWYQQALGQGPQFIFQYYEEEERQRGNFPDRFSGHQFPNYSSELNVNALLLGDSALYLCASSPTGGPTIYFGEGSWLTVV.

The chain joins TRBV10-2 to TRBJ2-5, with 12 bases lining up with TRBD1. Germline values: CDR1 WSHSY, CDR2 SAAADI. This CDR3 spans 17 amino acids. With V trimmed by 3 bases and J by 0 bases, 5 bases remained unmatched. DNA of the CDR3: TGCGCCAGCAGTGATGGGGACAGGGGGCCGTACCAAGAGACCCAGTACTTC. This codes for CASSDGDRGPYQETQYF.